The rows below give T cell receptor beta chains drawn from one sample of a study of T cell responses to AZD1222 COVID-19 vaccine. Libraries were prepared by immunoSEQ multiplex PCR; TCRdb keeps only in-frame clonotypes and omits some of them. This sample's clone table lists about 140,000 clones. The sequenced sample consisted of peripheral blood. These receptor sequences come from an adult in good health. Each CDR3 is given with its conserved first and last residue. The order of the fields is V gene, D gene, J gene, CDR3 protein, CDR3 DNA. A D gene is named only where the DNA matches it firmly.

V: TRBV4-3
D: NA
J: TRBJ1-2
CDR3: CASSQGVSLNYGYTF
DNA: TGCGCCAGCAGCCAAGGAGTCAGCCTGAACTATGGCTACACCTTC

V: TRBV7-9
D: NA
J: TRBJ1-2
CDR3: CASSPPRGGYTF
DNA: TGTGCCAGCAGCCCCCCCCGTGGGGGCTACACCTTC

V: TRBV4-2
D: NA
J: TRBJ1-4
CDR3: CASSQDLTGLREGEKLFF
DNA: TGTGCCAGCAGCCAAGATCTTACGGGTCTCCGAGAAGGGGAAAAACTGTTTTTT

V: TRBV6-6
D: TRBD1
J: TRBJ1-3
CDR3: CASSSPTGAPGTIYF
DNA: TGTGCCAGCAGCTCACCGACAGGGGCCCCAGGCACCATATATTTT

V: TRBV4-3
D: NA
J: TRBJ2-3
CDR3: CASSRRWPSTDTQYF
DNA: TGCGCCAGCAGCCGCAGATGGCCTAGCACAGATACGCAGTATTTT

V: TRBV3-1/TRBV3-2
D: TRBD2
J: TRBJ2-2
CDR3: CASSQEREVGLKDTGELFF
DNA: TGTGCCAGCAGCCAAGAACGGGAGGTAGGGCTTAAAGACACCGGGGAGCTGTTTTTT

V: TRBV28
D: TRBD1
J: TRBJ1-4
CDR3: CASSLPGGPSEKLFF
DNA: TGTGCCAGCAGTCTACCAGGGGGACCCTCGGAAAAACTGTTTTTT

V: TRBV5-6
D: NA
J: TRBJ1-3
CDR3: CASSPRAGNTIYF
DNA: TGTGCCAGCAGCCCTCGGGCTGGAAACACCATATATTTT

V: TRBV3-1/TRBV3-2
D: TRBD2
J: TRBJ2-3
CDR3: CASSHRGGDTQYF
DNA: TGTGCCAGCAGCCACCGGGGGGGAGATACGCAGTATTTT

V: TRBV27
D: TRBD2
J: TRBJ2-6
CDR3: CASSLFFQGLSSGANVLTF
DNA: TGTGCCAGCAGTTTATTTTTTCAGGGACTATCCTCTGGGGCCAACGTCCTGACTTTC

V: TRBV4-2
D: NA
J: TRBJ2-7
CDR3: CASSQATGTYEQYF
DNA: TGTGCCAGCAGCCAAGCCACAGGCACCTACGAGCAGTACTTC

V: TRBV5-4
D: NA
J: TRBJ1-6
CDR3: CASSWSTYSPLHF
DNA: TGTGCCAGCAGCTGGTCGACCTATTCACCCCTCCACTTT

V: TRBV7-2
D: TRBD2
J: TRBJ2-5
CDR3: CASSLGGLAGQETQYF
DNA: TGTGCCAGCAGCTTAGGAGGACTAGCGGGGCAAGAGACCCAGTACTTC

V: TRBV7-3
D: NA
J: TRBJ1-1
CDR3: CASSPGRGNTEAFF
DNA: TGTGCCAGCAGCCCGGGACGCGGAAACACTGAAGCTTTCTTT

V: TRBV6-5
D: TRBD1
J: TRBJ1-2
CDR3: CASSTQGNYGYTF
DNA: TGTGCCAGCTCAACACAGGGGAACTATGGCTACACCTTC

V: TRBV9
D: TRBD1
J: TRBJ1-6
CDR3: CASSEGDRMDSPLHF
DNA: TGTGCCAGCAGCGAGGGGGACAGGATGGATTCACCCCTCCACTTT

V: TRBV6-5
D: TRBD2
J: TRBJ2-5
CDR3: CASVRGGQETQYF
DNA: TGTGCCAGCGTACGGGGGGGCCAAGAGACCCAGTACTTC

V: TRBV28
D: TRBD1
J: TRBJ2-2
CDR3: CASSIPGGGSGELFF
DNA: TGTGCCAGCAGCATCCCAGGGGGCGGTTCCGGGGAGCTGTTTTTT

V: TRBV4-3
D: TRBD2
J: TRBJ2-1
CDR3: CASSPRVAGGLSSYNEQFF
DNA: TGCGCCAGCAGCCCCCGCGTAGCGGGGGGCTTAAGCTCCTACAATGAGCAGTTCTTC

V: TRBV7-9
D: TRBD1
J: TRBJ2-3
CDR3: CASSLGWDRGTDTQYF
DNA: TGTGCCAGCAGCTTAGGTTGGGACAGGGGCACAGATACGCAGTATTTT

V: TRBV5-8
D: NA
J: TRBJ2-5
CDR3: CASSGSGGLQETQYF
DNA: TGTGCCAGCAGCGGGAGTGGAGGACTTCAAGAGACCCAGTACTTC

V: TRBV7-2
D: NA
J: TRBJ1-1
CDR3: CASSISRGANTEAFF
DNA: TGTGCCAGCAGCATCTCCAGGGGTGCGAACACTGAAGCTTTCTTT

V: TRBV7-2
D: NA
J: TRBJ1-1
CDR3: CASSLDLGDAFF
DNA: TGTGCCAGCAGCTTAGACTTGGGGGACGCTTTCTTT

V: TRBV14
D: NA
J: TRBJ1-4
CDR3: CASSQDLSGRGFEKLFF
DNA: TGTGCCAGCAGCCAAGATCTTTCCGGCAGGGGATTTGAAAAACTGTTTTTT

V: TRBV19
D: TRBD2
J: TRBJ2-7
CDR3: CASSMGRGGAYEQYF
DNA: TGTGCCAGTAGTATGGGTCGCGGGGGGGCTTACGAGCAGTACTTC

V: TRBV5-4
D: NA
J: TRBJ2-1
CDR3: CASSSYNYNEQFF
DNA: TGTGCCAGCAGCTCCTACAACTACAATGAGCAGTTCTTC

V: TRBV29-1
D: NA
J: TRBJ1-4
CDR3: CSVEDRAGDEKLFF
DNA: TGCAGCGTTGAAGATCGCGCAGGGGATGAAAAACTGTTTTTT

V: TRBV12-3/TRBV12-4
D: NA
J: TRBJ2-5
CDR3: CASSVRRQETQYF
DNA: TGTGCCAGCAGTGTTCGCAGGCAAGAGACCCAGTACTTC

V: TRBV2
D: NA
J: TRBJ1-5
CDR3: CASSVGGSSNQPQHF
DNA: TGTGCCAGCAGTGTAGGGGGATCCAGCAATCAGCCCCAGCATTTT

V: TRBV6-2/TRBV6-3
D: TRBD1
J: TRBJ2-7
CDR3: CASSRLQGSEQYF
DNA: TGTGCCAGCAGTCGTCTACAGGGGTCCGAGCAGTACTTC

V: TRBV21-1
D: NA
J: TRBJ2-5
CDR3: CASSKSLWGQETQYF
DNA: TGTGCCAGCAGCAAAAGTTTGTGGGGCCAAGAGACCCAGTACTTC

V: TRBV6-2/TRBV6-3
D: TRBD2
J: TRBJ2-3
CDR3: CASSTPPGLAGENTDTQYF
DNA: TGTGCCAGCAGTACACCACCGGGACTAGCGGGGGAGAACACAGATACGCAGTATTTT

V: TRBV29-1
D: TRBD1
J: TRBJ2-7
CDR3: CSVERTGAEQYF
DNA: TGCAGCGTTGAAAGGACAGGGGCCGAGCAGTACTTC

V: TRBV7-9
D: NA
J: TRBJ2-3
CDR3: CASTPGGLLTDTQYF
DNA: TGTGCCAGCACCCCCGGCGGACTGCTCACAGATACGCAGTATTTT

V: TRBV25-1
D: TRBD1
J: TRBJ1-1
CDR3: CASSPGTGRAFF
DNA: TGTGCCAGCAGTCCCGGGACAGGTAGGGCTTTCTTT

V: TRBV9
D: NA
J: TRBJ2-7
CDR3: CASSPQMEGDEQYF
DNA: TGTGCCAGCAGCCCCCAAATGGAGGGTGACGAGCAGTACTTC

V: TRBV12-5
D: TRBD1
J: TRBJ2-5
CDR3: CASGSTGGQETQYF
DNA: TGTGCTAGTGGATCGACAGGGGGGCAAGAGACCCAGTACTTC

V: TRBV5-8
D: TRBD1
J: TRBJ1-6
CDR3: CANQQRTGGWYNSPLHF
DNA: TGTGCCAACCAGCAGCGAACAGGGGGCTGGTATAATTCACCCCTCCACTTT

V: TRBV27
D: NA
J: TRBJ2-1
CDR3: CASSRQAAYNEQFF
DNA: TGTGCCAGCAGTCGACAGGCGGCATACAATGAGCAGTTCTTC

V: TRBV6-1
D: NA
J: TRBJ1-5
CDR3: CASSDHRVGQPQHF
DNA: TGTGCCAGCAGTGACCACAGGGTGGGTCAGCCCCAGCATTTT

V: TRBV5-1
D: NA
J: TRBJ1-1
CDR3: CASSLPGRGPAFF
DNA: TGCGCCAGCAGCTTGCCTGGTAGGGGCCCGGCTTTCTTT

V: TRBV27
D: NA
J: TRBJ2-2
CDR3: CASSIQGDTGELFF
DNA: TGTGCCAGCAGTATCCAGGGTGACACCGGGGAGCTGTTTTTT

V: TRBV5-1
D: NA
J: TRBJ1-6
CDR3: CASSLGRDSPLHF
DNA: TGCGCCAGCAGCTTGGGGAGGGATTCACCCCTCCACTTT

V: TRBV19
D: NA
J: TRBJ2-7
CDR3: CASSPRQGPNEQYF
DNA: TGTGCCAGTAGCCCTAGGCAGGGGCCCAACGAGCAGTACTTC

V: TRBV27
D: NA
J: TRBJ1-5
CDR3: CASSFGPQPTQPQHF
DNA: TGTGCCAGCAGTTTTGGGCCCCAACCAACGCAGCCCCAGCATTTT

V: TRBV6-1
D: TRBD2
J: TRBJ2-4
CDR3: CASSEWGLAGGRNIQYF
DNA: TGTGCCAGCAGTGAATGGGGACTAGCGGGGGGACGAAACATTCAGTACTTC

V: TRBV6-6
D: NA
J: TRBJ1-6
CDR3: CASSYEMSSPLHF
DNA: TGTGCCAGCAGTTACGAGATGAGTTCACCCCTCCACTTT

V: TRBV2
D: NA
J: TRBJ1-1
CDR3: CASSASSTVNTEAFF
DNA: TGTGCCAGCAGTGCCTCCTCGACAGTGAACACTGAAGCTTTCTTT